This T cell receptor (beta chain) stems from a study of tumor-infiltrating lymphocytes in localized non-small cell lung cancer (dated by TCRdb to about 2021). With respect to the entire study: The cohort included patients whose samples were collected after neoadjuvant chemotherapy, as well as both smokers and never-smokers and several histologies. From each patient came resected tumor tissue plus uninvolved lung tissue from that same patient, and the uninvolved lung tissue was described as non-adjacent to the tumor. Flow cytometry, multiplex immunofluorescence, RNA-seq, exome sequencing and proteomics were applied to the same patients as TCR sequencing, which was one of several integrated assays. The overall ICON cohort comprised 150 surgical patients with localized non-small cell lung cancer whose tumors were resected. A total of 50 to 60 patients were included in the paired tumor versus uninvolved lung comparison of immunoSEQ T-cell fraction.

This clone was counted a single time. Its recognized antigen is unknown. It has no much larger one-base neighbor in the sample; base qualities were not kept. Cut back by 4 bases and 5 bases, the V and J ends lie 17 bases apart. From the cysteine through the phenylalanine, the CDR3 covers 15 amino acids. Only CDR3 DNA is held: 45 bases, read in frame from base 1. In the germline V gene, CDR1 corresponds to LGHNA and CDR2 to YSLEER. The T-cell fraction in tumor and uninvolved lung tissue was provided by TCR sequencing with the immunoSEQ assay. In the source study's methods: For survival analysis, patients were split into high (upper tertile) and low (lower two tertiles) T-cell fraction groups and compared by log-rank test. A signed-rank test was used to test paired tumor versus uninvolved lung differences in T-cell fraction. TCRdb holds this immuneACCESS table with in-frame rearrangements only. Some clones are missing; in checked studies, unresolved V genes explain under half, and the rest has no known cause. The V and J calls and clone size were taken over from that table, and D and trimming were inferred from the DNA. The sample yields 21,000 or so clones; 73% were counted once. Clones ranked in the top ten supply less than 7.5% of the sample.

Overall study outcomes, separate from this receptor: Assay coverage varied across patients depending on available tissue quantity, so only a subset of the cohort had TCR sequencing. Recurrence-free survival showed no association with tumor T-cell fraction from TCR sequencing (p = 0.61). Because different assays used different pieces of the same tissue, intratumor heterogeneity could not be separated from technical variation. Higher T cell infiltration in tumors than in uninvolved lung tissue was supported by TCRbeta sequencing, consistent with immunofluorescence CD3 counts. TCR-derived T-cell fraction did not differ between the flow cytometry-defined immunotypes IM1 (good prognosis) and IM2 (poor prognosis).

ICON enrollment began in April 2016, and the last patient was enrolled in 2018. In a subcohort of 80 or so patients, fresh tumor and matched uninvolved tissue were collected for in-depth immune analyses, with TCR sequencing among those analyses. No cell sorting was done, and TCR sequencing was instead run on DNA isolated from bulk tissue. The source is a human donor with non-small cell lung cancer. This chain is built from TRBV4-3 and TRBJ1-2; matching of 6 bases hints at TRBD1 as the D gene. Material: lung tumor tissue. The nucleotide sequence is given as TGCGCCAGCAGCCCTCGTTCAGGGGCTAGGTATGGCTACACCTTC. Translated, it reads CASSPRSGARYGYTF.